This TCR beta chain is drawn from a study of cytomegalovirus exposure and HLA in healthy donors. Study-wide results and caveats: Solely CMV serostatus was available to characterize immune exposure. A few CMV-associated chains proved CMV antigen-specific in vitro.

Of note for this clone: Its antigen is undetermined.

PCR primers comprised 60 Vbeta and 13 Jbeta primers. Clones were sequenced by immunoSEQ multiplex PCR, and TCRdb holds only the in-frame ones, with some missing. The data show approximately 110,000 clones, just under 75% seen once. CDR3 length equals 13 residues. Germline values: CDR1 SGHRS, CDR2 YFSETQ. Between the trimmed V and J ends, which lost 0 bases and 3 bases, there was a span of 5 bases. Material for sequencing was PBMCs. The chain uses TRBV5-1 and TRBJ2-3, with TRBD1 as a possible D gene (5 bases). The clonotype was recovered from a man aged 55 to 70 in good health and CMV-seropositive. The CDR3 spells CASSLEGTDTQYF. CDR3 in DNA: TGCGCCAGCAGCTTGGAGGGGACAGATACGCAGTATTTT.